This T cell receptor (beta chain) was sequenced in a study of cytomegalovirus exposure and HLA in healthy donors. Whole-study results and caveats: No immune exposure information besides CMV serostatus was available. The dataset shows that most TCR sequences were rare, while some public TCRs occurred in many donors. The majority of CMV-associated TCR beta chains were reported as apparently HLA-restricted in a later analysis.

The CDR3 is 16 residues long. V shed 4 bases and J shed 1 base, with 14 bases lying between them. Germline CDR1 reads PRHDT; CDR2 reads FYEKMQ (reference sequence). To note about this clone: What it binds is not known.

The primer mix had 60 Vbeta and 13 Jbeta primers. Original processing notes: About 10 million of some 80 million unique TCR beta chains were shared, per a later count. Generated by immunoSEQ multiplex PCR, the TCRdb table keeps only in-frame clones and is missing some. Clonal size and the V and J genes are those of that table, whereas D and trimming came from the DNA. The sample records over 200,000 clones, roughly 70% being singletons. This clonotype originated in a woman aged 25-40 years in good health and CMV-seronegative. The V call is TRBV13, the J call TRBJ1-3, with a tentative D call TRBD1 (6 bases). What was sequenced was PBMCs. Here the CDR3 DNA reads TGTGCCAGCAGCTCCAGGGGTGAACCGTCTGGAAACACCATATATTTT. This sequence encodes CASSSRGEPSGNTIYF.